This TCR beta chain is drawn from a study of blood T cell repertoires in COVID-19. Across the study: Specimens from acute and convalescent COVID-19 originated in the United States, Italy and Spain. Sources were T cells, B-cell-depleted T cells, or PBMCs; the material itself was cDNA or gDNA.

CDR1 and CDR2 (germline): ENHRY, SYGVKD. The V segment lost 7 bases and the J segment 5 bases; nucleotides outside the gene matches: 7. This CDR3 contains 13 residues. Here immunoSEQ multiplex PCR was the method, and the copy in TCRdb shows in-frame clones only, minus some. The sample contains 250,000 or so clones, around 88% of which appear only once. This clonotype was sampled from a man older than 75 with acute or convalescent COVID-19. J is TRBJ1-2 and V is TRBV10-3, with TRBD1 matching 7 bases. The specimen sequenced was peripheral blood. CDR3 bases: TGTGCCATCACTAAGGGACAGACATATGGCTACACCTTC. This codes for CAITKGQTYGYTF.